This TCR beta chain originates from a study of CD8 T cells in ankylosing spondylitis. CDR3 size: 15 residues. Germline CDR1 and CDR2: SQVTM and ANQGSEA. The J segment lost 7 bases and the V segment lost 5 bases, leaving 7 bases of the junction unmatched. TCRdb itself ran the 5' RACE reads through MiXCR, one entry per CDR3 protein. The sample contains hundreds of thousands of distinct CDR3 sequences, approximately 30% of which appear only once. This clonotype was counted only a few times. The chain employs TRBV29-1 and TRBJ2-2; 13 bases fit TRBD2. The sequenced sample was blood, either unsorted or a sorted T cell fraction (not recorded which). This sequence was found in a male donor with ankylosing spondylitis or in good health (not recorded which). The CDR3 nucleotides read TGCAGCGTTCCCGACAGGACTAGCGGGGGCGGGGAGCTGTTTTTT. This codes for CSVPDRTSGGGELFF.